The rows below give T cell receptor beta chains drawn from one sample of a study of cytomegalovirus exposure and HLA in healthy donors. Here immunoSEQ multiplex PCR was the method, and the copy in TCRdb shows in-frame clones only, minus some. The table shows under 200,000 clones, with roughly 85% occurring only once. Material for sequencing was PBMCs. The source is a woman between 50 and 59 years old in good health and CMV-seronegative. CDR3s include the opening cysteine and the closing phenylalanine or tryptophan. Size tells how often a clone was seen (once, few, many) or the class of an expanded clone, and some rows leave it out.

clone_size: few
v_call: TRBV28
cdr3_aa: CASNGGTGLEQYF

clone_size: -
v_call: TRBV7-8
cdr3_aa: CASSAGQGTGNTIYF

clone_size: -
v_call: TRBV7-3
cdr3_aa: CASSPLTRLAGGQGNEQFF

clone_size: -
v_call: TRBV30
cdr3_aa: CAWSILTSGSVGSFF

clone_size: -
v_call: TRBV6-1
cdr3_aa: CASKLTGSIYEQYF

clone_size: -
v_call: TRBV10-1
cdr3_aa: CASSESGLAGGGQYF

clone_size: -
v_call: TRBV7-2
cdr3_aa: CASSLGQIYGYTF

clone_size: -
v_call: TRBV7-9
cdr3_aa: CASRDLAGVLGEQFF

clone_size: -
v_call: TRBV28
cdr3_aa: CASRTSGSGNEQFF

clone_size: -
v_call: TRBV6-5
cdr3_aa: CASSYATGVYGYTF

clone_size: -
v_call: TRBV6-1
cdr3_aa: CASSESEGYNQPQHF

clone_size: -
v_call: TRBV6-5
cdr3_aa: CASSSQNQPQHF

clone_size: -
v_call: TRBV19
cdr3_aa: CASSTDGRRNIQYF

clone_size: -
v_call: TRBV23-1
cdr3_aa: CAILQGYNSPLHF

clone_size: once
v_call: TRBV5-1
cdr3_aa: CASSFLSSYNEQFF

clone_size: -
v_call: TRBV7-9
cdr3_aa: CASTLAAYNEQFF

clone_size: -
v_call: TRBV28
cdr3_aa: CASSQYQPQHF

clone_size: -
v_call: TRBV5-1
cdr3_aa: CASSYGLAGETQYF

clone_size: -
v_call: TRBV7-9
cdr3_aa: CASSSPPAQEVEEQFF

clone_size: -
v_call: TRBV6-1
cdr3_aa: CASSGLAGGSDTQYF

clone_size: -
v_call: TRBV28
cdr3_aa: CASSFIYEQYF

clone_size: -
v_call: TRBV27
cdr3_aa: CASGHRGVEEKLFF

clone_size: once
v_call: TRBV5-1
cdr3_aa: CASSLGQGTGELFF